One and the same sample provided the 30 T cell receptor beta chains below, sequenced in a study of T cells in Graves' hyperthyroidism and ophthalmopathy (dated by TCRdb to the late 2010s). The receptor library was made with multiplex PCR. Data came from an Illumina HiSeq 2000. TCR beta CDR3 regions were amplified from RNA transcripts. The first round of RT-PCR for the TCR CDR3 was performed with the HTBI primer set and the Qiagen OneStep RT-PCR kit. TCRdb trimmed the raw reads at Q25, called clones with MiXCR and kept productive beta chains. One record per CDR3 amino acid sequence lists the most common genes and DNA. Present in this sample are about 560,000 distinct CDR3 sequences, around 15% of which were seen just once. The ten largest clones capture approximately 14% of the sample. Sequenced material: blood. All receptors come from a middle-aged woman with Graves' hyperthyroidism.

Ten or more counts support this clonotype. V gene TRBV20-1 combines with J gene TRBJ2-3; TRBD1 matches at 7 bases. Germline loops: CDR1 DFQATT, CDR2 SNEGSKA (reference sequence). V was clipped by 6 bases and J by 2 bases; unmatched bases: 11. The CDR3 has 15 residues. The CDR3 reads CSATTGTAVTDTQYF. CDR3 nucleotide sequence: TGCAGTGCCACCACCGGGACAGCAGTCACAGATACGCAGTATTTT.

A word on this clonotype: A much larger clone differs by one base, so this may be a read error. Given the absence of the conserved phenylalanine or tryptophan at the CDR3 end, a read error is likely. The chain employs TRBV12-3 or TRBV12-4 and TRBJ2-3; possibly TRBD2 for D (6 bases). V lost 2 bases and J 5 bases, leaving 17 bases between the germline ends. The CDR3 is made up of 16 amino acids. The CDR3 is CASSLRASEKGDTQYL. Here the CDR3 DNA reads TGTGCCAGCAGTTTAAGGGCTAGCGAGAAGGGAGATACGCAGTATCTT.

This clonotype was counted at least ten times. CDR3 sequence (DNA): TGCAGTGCTCAGGGACAGGGAGTAATCCAGCCCCAGCATTTT. Amino acids: CSAQGQGVIQPQHF. The chain uses TRBV20-1 and TRBJ1-5; 9 bases line up with TRBD1. The CDR3 loop spans 14 amino acids. Germline CDR1 DFQATT, CDR2 SNEGSKA (reference sequence). With 5 bases clipped from V and 7 bases from J, the junction kept 9 bases outside the gene matches.

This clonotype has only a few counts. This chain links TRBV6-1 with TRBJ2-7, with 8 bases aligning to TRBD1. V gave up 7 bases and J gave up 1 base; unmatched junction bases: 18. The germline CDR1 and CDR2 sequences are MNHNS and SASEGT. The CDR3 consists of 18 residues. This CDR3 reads CASTKWGTGPGPSYEQYF. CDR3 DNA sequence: TGTGCCAGCACTAAGTGGGGGACAGGTCCCGGCCCTTCCTACGAGCAGTACTTC.

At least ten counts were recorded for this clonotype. DNA for the CDR3: TGTGCCAGCAGTTACTCGTGGTCCCCAGATACGCAGTATTTT. It is translated as CASSYSWSPDTQYF. J is TRBJ2-3 and V is TRBV6-5, with D unclear. Trimming removed 0 bases from V and 4 bases from J, with 8 bases in between. The CDR3 consists of 14 residues. In germline, CDR1 is MNHEY, CDR2 SVGAGI.

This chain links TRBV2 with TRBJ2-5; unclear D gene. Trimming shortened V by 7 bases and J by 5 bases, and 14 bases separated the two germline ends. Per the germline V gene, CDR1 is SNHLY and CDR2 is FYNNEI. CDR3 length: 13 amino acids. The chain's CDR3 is CASIDPIIETQYF. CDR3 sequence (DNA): TGTGCCAGCATTGACCCTATCATCGAGACCCAGTACTTC.

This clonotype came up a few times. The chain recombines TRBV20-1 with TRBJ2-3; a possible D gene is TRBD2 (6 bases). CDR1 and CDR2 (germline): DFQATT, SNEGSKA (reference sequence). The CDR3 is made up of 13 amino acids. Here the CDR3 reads CRAPAGTTDTQYF. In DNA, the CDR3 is TGCAGGGCTCCAGCGGGCACCACAGATACGCAGTATTTT.

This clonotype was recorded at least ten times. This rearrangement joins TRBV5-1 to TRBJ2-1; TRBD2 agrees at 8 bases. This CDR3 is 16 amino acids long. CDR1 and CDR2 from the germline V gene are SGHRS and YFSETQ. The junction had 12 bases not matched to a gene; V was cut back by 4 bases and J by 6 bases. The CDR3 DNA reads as TGCGCCAGCAGCCCCAACGCCGGGACTAGAGTCAATGAGCAGTTCTTC. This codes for CASSPNAGTRVNEQFF.

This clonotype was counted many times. The CDR3 nucleotides read TGTGCCAGCAGACAGGGGGCAGAAAAACTGTTTTTT. Protein sequence: CASRQGAEKLFF. This chain links TRBV28 with TRBJ1-4; TRBD1 matches 9 bases. Trimming cost V 6 bases and J 8 bases; bases outside gene matches: 1. The germline CDR1 and CDR2 sequences are MDHEN and SYDVKM. The CDR3 runs 12 residues.

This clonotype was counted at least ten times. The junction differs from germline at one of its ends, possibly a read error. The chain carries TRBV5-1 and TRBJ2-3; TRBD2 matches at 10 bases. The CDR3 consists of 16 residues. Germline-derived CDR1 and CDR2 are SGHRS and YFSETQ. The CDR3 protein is CASSPGLAASTDTQYF. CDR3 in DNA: TGTGCCAGCAGCCCCGGACTAGCGGCAAGCACAGATACGCAGTATTTT.

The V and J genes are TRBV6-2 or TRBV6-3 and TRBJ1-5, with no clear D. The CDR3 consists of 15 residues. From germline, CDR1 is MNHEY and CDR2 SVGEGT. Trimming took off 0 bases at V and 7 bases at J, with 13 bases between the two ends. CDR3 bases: TGTGCCAGCAGTTACTCGGGCTCCAGGCTCCAGCCCCAGCATTTT. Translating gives CASSYSGSRLQPQHF.

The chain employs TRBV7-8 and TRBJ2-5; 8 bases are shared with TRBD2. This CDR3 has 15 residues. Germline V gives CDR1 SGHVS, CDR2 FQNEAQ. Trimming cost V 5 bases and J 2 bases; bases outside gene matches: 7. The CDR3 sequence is CASSLSASGQETQYF. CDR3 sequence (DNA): TGTGCCAGCAGCCTTTCAGCTAGCGGGCAAGAGACCCAGTACTTC. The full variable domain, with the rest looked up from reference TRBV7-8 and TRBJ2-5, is GAGVSQSPRYKVAKRGQDVALRCDPISGHVSLFWYQQALGQGPEFLTYFQNEAQLDKSGLPSDRFFAERPEGSVSTLKIQRTQQEDSAVYLCASSLSASGQETQYFGPGTRLLVL.

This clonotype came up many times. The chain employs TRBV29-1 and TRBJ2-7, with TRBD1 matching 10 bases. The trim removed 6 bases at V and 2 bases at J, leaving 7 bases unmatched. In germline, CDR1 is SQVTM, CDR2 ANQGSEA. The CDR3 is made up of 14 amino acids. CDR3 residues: CSVAGTGDPYEQYF. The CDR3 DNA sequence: TGCAGCGTAGCCGGGACAGGGGACCCCTACGAGCAGTACTTC.

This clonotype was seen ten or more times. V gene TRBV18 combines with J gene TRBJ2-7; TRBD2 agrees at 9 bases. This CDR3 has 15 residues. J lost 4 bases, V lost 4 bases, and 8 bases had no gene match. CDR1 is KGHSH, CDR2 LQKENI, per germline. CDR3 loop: CASSQGTSLAYEQYF. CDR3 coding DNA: TGTGCCAGCTCACAAGGGACTAGCCTCGCATACGAGCAGTACTTC.

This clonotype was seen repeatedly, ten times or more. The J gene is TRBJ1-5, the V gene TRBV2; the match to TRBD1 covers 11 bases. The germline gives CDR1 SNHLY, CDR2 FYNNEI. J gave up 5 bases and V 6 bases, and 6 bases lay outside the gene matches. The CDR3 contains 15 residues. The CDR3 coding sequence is TGTGCCAGCAGAGCCGGGACAGGGGGTCATCAGCCCCAGCATTTT. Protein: CASRAGTGGHQPQHF.

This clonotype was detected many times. This CDR3 is CASSFDLELETQYF. The DNA for the CDR3 is TGTGCCAGCAGCTTTGACTTGGAACTGGAGACCCAGTACTTC. This chain links TRBV28 with TRBJ2-5; D gene ambiguous. With 6 bases removed from V and 5 bases from J, the gap between germline ends came to 16 bases. The CDR3 is 14 residues long. Germline V lookup: CDR1 MDHEN, CDR2 SYDVKM.

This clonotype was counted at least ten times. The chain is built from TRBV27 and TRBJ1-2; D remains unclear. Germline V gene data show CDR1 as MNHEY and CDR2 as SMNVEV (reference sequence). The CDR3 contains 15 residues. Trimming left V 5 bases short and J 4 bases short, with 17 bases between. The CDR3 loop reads CASSPPGGWGYGYTF. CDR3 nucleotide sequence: TGTGCCAGCAGTCCCCCGGGAGGGTGGGGCTATGGCTACACCTTC.

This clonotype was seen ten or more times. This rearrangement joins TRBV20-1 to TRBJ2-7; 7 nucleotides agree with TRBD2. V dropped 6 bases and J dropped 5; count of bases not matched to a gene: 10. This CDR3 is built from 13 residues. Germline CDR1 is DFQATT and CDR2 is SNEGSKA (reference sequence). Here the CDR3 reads CSAGGTVLHEQYF. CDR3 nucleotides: TGCAGTGCGGGAGGGACGGTCCTCCACGAGCAGTACTTC.

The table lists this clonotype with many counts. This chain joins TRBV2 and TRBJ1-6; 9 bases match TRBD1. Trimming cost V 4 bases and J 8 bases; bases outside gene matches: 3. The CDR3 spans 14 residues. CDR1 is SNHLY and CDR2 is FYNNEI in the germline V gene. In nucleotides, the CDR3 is TGTGCCAGCAGTGTGACAGGGGGGGATTCACCCCTCCACTTT. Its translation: CASSVTGGDSPLHF.

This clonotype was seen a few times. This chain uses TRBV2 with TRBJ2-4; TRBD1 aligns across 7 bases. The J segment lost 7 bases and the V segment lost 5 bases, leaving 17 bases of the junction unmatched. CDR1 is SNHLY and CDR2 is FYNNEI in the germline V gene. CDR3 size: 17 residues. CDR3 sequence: CASSFGFGTDGSNIQYF. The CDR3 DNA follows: TGTGCCAGCAGTTTTGGTTTCGGGACAGATGGGTCGAACATTCAGTACTTC.

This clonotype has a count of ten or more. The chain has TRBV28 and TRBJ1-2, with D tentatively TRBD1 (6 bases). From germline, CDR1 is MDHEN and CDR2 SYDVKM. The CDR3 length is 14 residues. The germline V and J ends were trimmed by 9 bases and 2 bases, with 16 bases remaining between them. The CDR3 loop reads CASRGRGRNYGYTF. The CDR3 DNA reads TGTGCCAGTAGAGGCAGGGGTCGAAACTATGGCTACACCTTC.

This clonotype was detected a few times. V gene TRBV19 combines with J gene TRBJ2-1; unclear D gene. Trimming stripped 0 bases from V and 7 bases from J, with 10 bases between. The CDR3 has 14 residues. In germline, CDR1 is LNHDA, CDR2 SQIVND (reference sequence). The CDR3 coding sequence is TGTGCCAGTAGTATAGATTCTTCGGAGAATGAGCAGTTCTTC. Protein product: CASSIDSSENEQFF.

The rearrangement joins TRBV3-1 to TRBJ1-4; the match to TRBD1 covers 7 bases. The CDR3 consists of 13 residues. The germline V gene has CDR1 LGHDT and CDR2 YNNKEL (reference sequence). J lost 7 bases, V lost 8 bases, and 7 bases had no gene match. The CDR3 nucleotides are TGTGCCAGCGAGAACAGGGGCGGTGAAAAACTGTTTTTT. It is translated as CASENRGGEKLFF.

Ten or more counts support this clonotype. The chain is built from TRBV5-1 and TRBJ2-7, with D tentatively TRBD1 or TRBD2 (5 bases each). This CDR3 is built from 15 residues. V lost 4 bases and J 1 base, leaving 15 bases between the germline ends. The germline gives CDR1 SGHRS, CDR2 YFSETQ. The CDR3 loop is CASSPAGAHSYEQYF. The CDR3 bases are TGCGCCAGCAGCCCCGCCGGGGCTCATTCCTACGAGCAGTACTTC.

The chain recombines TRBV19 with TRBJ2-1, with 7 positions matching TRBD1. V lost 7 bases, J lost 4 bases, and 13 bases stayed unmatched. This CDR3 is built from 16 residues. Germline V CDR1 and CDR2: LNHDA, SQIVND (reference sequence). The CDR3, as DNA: TGTGCCAGTAACCCGACCCGGGACAGATTATACAATGAGCAGTTCTTC. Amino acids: CASNPTRDRLYNEQFF.

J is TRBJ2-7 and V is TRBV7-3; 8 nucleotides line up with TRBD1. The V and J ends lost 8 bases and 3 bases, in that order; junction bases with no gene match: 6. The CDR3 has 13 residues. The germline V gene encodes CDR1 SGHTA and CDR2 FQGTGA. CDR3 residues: CASGQGGHYEQYF. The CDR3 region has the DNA TGTGCCAGCGGACAGGGAGGACACTACGAGCAGTACTTC.

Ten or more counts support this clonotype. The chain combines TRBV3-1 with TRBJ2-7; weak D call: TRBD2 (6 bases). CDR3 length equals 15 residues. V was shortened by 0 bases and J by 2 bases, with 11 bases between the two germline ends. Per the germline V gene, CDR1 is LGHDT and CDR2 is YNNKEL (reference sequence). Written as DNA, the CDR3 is TGTGCCAGCAGCCAAGATGGGGGGACCCCCTACGAGCAGTACTTC. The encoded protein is CASSQDGGTPYEQYF.

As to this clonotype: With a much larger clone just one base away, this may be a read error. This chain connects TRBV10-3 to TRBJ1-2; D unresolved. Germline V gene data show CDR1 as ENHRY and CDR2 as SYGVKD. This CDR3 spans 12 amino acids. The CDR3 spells CDISENSYGYTF. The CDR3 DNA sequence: TGTGACATCAGTGAGAACAGTTATGGCTACACCTTC.

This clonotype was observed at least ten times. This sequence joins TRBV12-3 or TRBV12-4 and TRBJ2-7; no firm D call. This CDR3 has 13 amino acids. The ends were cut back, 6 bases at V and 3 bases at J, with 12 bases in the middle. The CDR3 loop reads CASSLNRFYEQYF. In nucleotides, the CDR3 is TGTGCCAGCAGCTTAAATCGGTTCTACGAGCAGTACTTC.

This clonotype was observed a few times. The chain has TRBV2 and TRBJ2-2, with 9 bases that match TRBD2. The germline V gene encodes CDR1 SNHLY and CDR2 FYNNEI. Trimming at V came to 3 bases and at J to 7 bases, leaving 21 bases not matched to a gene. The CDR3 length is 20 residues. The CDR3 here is CASSDPLAGRIRGENGELFF. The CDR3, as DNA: TGTGCCAGCAGTGACCCCCTAGCGGGACGAATTCGCGGTGAAAACGGGGAGCTGTTTTTT.